This T cell receptor beta chain emerged from a study of T cell responses to AZD1222 COVID-19 vaccine. The V gene's germline CDR1 is SGHVS and CDR2 FQNEAQ. This CDR3 comprises 13 residues. The ends were cut back, 3 bases at V and 7 bases at J, with 12 bases in the middle. Sequencing used immunoSEQ multiplex PCR; TCRdb keeps in-frame clones, though not all of them. The sample has roughly 200,000 clones, about 93% seen once; the top ten hold about 1%. The TCR originated in an adult who received the MenACWY meningococcal vaccine as a control. The sequences come from peripheral blood, collected 28 days after the second dose of the MenACWY control vaccine. The chain is built from TRBV7-8 and TRBJ1-2; D unresolved. The CDR3 DNA is TGTGCCAGCAGCTTGGACCTTAGGGTTGGCTACACCTTC. Its protein is CASSLDLRVGYTF.